This T cell receptor (beta chain) was obtained from a study of vaccination and CD4 T cells after COVID-19. Study-wide background: Participants were administered two doses of either the BNT162b2 or the mRNA-1273 vaccine. Overlapping SARS-CoV-2, HCoV-NL63, HCoV-OC43 and HCoV-229E spike peptides stimulated the cells.

This clonotype appeared a single time. What it recognizes is unknown. Oncomine TCR Beta short-read sequencing was applied to DNA from cultured CD4+ T cells. Investigators obtained genomic DNA by extraction from cultured CD4+ T cells. Each CDR3 protein gets one entry after TCRdb re-called the PCR reads with MiXCR. This table has about 20,000 distinct CDR3 sequences, roughly two fifths appearing once. As for treatment: roughly nine-day PBMC culture with coronavirus spike peptide pools or control peptides (ViraFEST assay). The ViraFEST method relied on peptide pools to expand antigen-specific T cells, followed by TCR sequencing. Germline lookup yields CDR1 MNHNS and CDR2 SASEGT. This CDR3 has 14 residues. V gave up 6 bases and J gave up 4 bases, with 12 bases separating them.

This sample comprised CD4+ T cells from blood, cultured in vitro, obtained before SARS-CoV-2 vaccination. The chain is built from TRBV6-1 and TRBJ2-2; D uncertain. The receptor was isolated from a human donor who had recovered from COVID-19. CDR3 residues: CASRAASPTGELFF. The CDR3 bases are TGTGCCAGCAGGGCCGCGTCCCCCACCGGGGAGCTGTTTTTT.